The 13 T cell receptor beta chains reported below all come from one sample, sequenced in a study of blood T cell repertoires in COVID-19. Method: immunoSEQ multiplex PCR; TCRdb's copy keeps in-frame clones and lacks some. Among around 180,000 clones, more than 75% were seen once, and the ten largest hold around 17%. The sample comprised PBMCs or T cells enriched from blood (not recorded which). The receptors stem from a woman in her forties or fifties with acute COVID-19.

The V call is TRBV5-1, the J call TRBJ2-3; 9 bases fit TRBD2. CDR1 and CDR2 (germline): SGHRS, YFSETQ. The CDR3 sequence is 15 residues long. V dropped 4 bases and J dropped 2; count of bases not matched to a gene: 5. CDR3: CASSKLAGPTDTQYF. CDR3 sequence (DNA): TGCGCCAGCAGCAAGCTAGCGGGGCCCACAGATACGCAGTATTTT. The full variable domain, rest sourced from reference TRBV5-1 and TRBJ2-3, is KAGVTQTPRYLIKTRGQQVTLSCSPISGHRSVSWYQQTPGQGLQFLFEYFSETQRNKGNFPGRFSGRQFSNSRSEMNVSTLELGDSALYLCASSKLAGPTDTQYFGPGTRLTVL.

The table lists this clone with a count of one. The V and J genes are TRBV7-2 and TRBJ1-3; D possibly corresponds to TRBD1 (5 bases). The V and J ends lost 7 bases and 2 bases respectively, with 21 bases between them. The CDR3 extends over 17 amino acids. Germline assignment: CDR1 SGHTA and CDR2 FQGNSA. The CDR3 is CASTPNIQGVPGNTIYF. CDR3 DNA: TGTGCCAGCACCCCGAACATCCAGGGTGTTCCTGGAAACACCATATATTTT.

The chain couples TRBV24-1 to TRBJ2-4; 7 bases line up with TRBD2. Germline CDR1 and CDR2: KGHDR and SFDVKD. J was trimmed by 4 bases and V by 3 bases; bases with no gene match: 8. This CDR3 contains 16 residues. CDR3 region: CATSDTGRGSKNIQYF. CDR3 DNA sequence: TGTGCCACCAGTGATACGGGGAGGGGCTCTAAAAACATTCAGTACTTC.

The chain couples TRBV20-1 to TRBJ1-2, with a tentative D call TRBD1 (5 bases). V gave up 3 bases and J gave up 1 base, with 9 bases separating them. Germline V gives CDR1 DFQATT, CDR2 SNEGSKA (reference sequence). This CDR3 is built from 13 residues. CDR3 loop: CSASVQVNYGYTF. As DNA, the CDR3 is TGCAGTGCTAGTGTACAGGTTAACTATGGCTACACCTTC.

In its sample, this clone was seen once. The chain uses TRBV19 and TRBJ1-1; TRBD1 matches 7 bases. Trimming cost V 5 bases and J 9 bases; bases outside gene matches: 6. Germline V lookup: CDR1 LNHDA, CDR2 SQIVND (reference sequence). The CDR3 spans 12 residues. CDR3 sequence: CASSSTTGKAFF. DNA for the CDR3: TGTGCCAGTAGTTCCACGACAGGGAAAGCTTTCTTT.

The count of this clone is one. The rearrangement uses TRBV29-1 and TRBJ2-2; TRBD1 matches 8 bases. The length of the CDR3 is 16 residues. Germline lookup yields CDR1 SQVTM and CDR2 ANQGSEA. V trimming: 7 bases; J trimming: 0 bases; junction bases outside the gene matches: 10. The CDR3 DNA sequence: TGCAGCGCAGGACAGGGAGTTAGTCCGAACACCGGGGAGCTGTTTTTT. Residues: CSAGQGVSPNTGELFF.

The chain carries TRBV2 and TRBJ1-1; 9 nucleotides align to TRBD1. Germline V CDR1 and CDR2: SNHLY, FYNNEI. Unmatched junction bases numbered 6, after V lost 7 bases and J lost 0 bases. The CDR3 runs to 15 residues. The CDR3: CASTGTGRLNTEAFF. CDR3 DNA sequence: TGTGCCAGCACAGGGACAGGGAGGTTGAACACTGAAGCTTTCTTT.

The sample holds one count of this clone. This chain uses TRBV18 with TRBJ2-5; no firm D call. The CDR3 runs to 14 residues. The germline CDR1 and CDR2 sequences are KGHSH and LQKENI. Trimming cost V 3 bases and J 2 bases, with 10 bases left between them. As DNA, the CDR3 is TGTGCCAGCTCACCCCGACAACAGCAAGAGACCCAGTACTTC. It codes for CASSPRQQQETQYF.

The rearrangement joins TRBV7-9 to TRBJ1-1; 8 nucleotides match TRBD1. The germline V gene has CDR1 SEHNR and CDR2 FQNEAQ (reference sequence). V lost 4 bases to trimming and J lost 11 bases; unmatched junction nucleotides: 6. This CDR3 region has 12 residues. DNA for the CDR3: TGTGCCAGCAGCTCTGGGACAGGTCGGGCTTTCTTT. This sequence encodes CASSSGTGRAFF.

The gene calls are TRBV10-3 and TRBJ1-5; 8 positions match TRBD1. CDR1 and CDR2 from the germline V gene are ENHRY and SYGVKD. This CDR3 is built from 19 residues. Trimming cost V 6 bases and J 0 bases; bases outside gene matches: 16. The CDR3 sequence is CAISLTRAGGFNSNQPQHF. Written as DNA, the CDR3 is TGTGCCATCAGCCTCACCCGGGCAGGGGGCTTTAATAGCAATCAGCCCCAGCATTTT.

The gene calls are TRBV4-2 and TRBJ2-2, with D possibly TRBD2 on 5 matching bases. From germline, CDR1 is LGHNA and CDR2 YNFKEQ. The CDR3 length is 13 residues. The ends were cut back, 4 bases at V and 5 bases at J, with 8 bases in the middle. The chain's CDR3 is CASSPRGTGELFF. Here the CDR3 DNA reads TGTGCCAGCAGCCCTCGGGGTACCGGGGAGCTGTTTTTT.

In its sample, this clone was seen once. The V gene is TRBV27, the J gene TRBJ1-4; TRBD1 is a possible D gene (6 bases). Germline lookup yields CDR1 MNHEY and CDR2 SMNVEV (reference sequence). This CDR3 is 15 amino acids long. V lost 2 bases to trimming and J lost 2 bases, with 9 bases between them. CDR3 region: CASSLGGATNEKLFF. The DNA for the CDR3 is TGTGCCAGCAGTTTAGGGGGGGCTACTAATGAAAAACTGTTTTTT.

The gene calls are TRBV19 and TRBJ1-3; D perhaps matches TRBD1 (5 bases). Trimming left V 0 bases short and J 0 bases short, with 9 bases between. From germline, CDR1 is LNHDA and CDR2 SQIVND (reference sequence). The CDR3 spans 16 residues. CDR3 nucleotides: TGTGCCAGTAGTATAGATGATGACAGCTCTGGAAACACCATATATTTT. Translated: CASSIDDDSSGNTIYF.